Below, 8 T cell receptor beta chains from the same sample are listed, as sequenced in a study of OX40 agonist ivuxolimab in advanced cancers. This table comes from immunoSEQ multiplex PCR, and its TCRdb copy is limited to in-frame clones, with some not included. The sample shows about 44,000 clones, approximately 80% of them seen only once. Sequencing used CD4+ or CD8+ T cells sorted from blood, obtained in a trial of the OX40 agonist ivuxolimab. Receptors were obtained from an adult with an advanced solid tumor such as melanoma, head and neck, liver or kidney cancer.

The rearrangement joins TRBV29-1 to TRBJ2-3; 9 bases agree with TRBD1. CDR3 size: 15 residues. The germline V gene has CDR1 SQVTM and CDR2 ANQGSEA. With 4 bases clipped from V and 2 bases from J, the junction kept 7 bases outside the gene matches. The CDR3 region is CSVAVGTGSTDTQYF. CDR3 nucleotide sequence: TGCAGCGTTGCAGTCGGGACAGGGTCCACAGATACGCAGTATTTT.

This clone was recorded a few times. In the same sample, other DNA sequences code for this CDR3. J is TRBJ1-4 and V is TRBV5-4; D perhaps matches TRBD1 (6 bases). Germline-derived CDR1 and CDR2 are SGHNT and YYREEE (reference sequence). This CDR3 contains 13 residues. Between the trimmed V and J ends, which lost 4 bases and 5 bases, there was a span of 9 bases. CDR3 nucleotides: TGTGCCAGCAGCCTAACAGGGAATGAAAAACTGTTTTTT. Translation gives CASSLTGNEKLFF.

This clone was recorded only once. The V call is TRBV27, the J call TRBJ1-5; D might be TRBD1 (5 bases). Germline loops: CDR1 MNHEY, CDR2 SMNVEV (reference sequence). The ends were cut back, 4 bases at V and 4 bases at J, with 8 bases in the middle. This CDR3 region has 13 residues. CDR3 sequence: CASSYDSNQPQHF. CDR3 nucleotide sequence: TGTGCCAGCAGTTACGACAGTAATCAGCCCCAGCATTTT.

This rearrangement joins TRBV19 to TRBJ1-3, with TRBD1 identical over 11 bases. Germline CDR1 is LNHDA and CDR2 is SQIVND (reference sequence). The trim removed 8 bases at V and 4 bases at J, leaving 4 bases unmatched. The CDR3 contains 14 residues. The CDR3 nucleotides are TGTGCCAGTGGACAGGGGGCCGCGGGAAACACCATATATTTT. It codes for CASGQGAAGNTIYF.

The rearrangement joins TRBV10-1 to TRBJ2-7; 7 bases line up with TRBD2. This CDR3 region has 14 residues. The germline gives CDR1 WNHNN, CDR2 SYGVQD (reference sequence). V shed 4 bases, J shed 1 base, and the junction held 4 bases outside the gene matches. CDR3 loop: CASSVGGRSYEQYF. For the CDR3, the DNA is TGCGCCAGCAGTGTGGGGGGGAGGTCCTACGAGCAGTACTTC.

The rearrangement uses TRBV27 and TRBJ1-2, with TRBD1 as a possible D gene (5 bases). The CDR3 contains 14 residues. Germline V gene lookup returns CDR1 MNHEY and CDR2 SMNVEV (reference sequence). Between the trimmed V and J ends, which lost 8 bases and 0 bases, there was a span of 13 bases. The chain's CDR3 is CASRRDSTNYGYTF. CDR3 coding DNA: TGTGCCAGCCGGAGGGACTCCACTAACTATGGCTACACCTTC.

In DNA, the CDR3 is TGTGCCAGCAGCCCACGGACAGGGGGCAACACTGAAGCTTTCTTT. Amino acid sequence: CASSPRTGGNTEAFF. The gene calls are TRBV11-2 and TRBJ1-1; 11 bases align to TRBD1. The junction had 4 bases not matched to a gene; V was cut back by 5 bases and J by 2 bases. The CDR3 covers 15 residues. CDR1 and CDR2 from the germline V gene are SGHAT and FQNNGV. Filled out from reference TRBV11-2 and TRBJ1-1, the complete variable domain reads EAGVAQSPRYKIIEKRQSVAFWCNPISGHATLYWYQQILGQGPKLLIQFQNNGVVDDSQLPKDRFSAERLKGVDSTLKIQPAKLEDSAVYLCASSPRTGGNTEAFFGQGTRLTVV.

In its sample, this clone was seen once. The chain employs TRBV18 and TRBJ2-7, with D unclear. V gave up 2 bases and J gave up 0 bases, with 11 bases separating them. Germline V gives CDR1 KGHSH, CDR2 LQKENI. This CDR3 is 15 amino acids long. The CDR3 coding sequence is TGTGCCAGCTCACCAGGCGTGCTAAGCTCCTACGAGCAGTACTTC. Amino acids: CASSPGVLSSYEQYF.